This is a list of T cell receptor beta chains from one sample in a study of T cells in Graves' hyperthyroidism and ophthalmopathy. MiXCR was run by TCRdb on the multiplex PCR reads, yielding one entry per CDR3 protein. The data show roughly 510,000 distinct CDR3 sequences, with around 20% seen just once and 26% held by the top ten. Sequences were obtained from blood. The receptors were gathered from a man aged 18-30 years with Graves' hyperthyroidism. Each CDR3 is given with its conserved first and last residue. The D gene is left open where the match is weak. Expanded clones get a size class; other rows say once, few or many, or leave the size out.

V: TRBV6-1; J: TRBJ2-7; D: .; size: .; DNA: TGTGCCAGCTGGGGAGGGACAGCGTACGAGCAGTACTTC; CDR3: CASWGGTAYEQYF
V: TRBV2; J: TRBJ2-7; D: .; size: .; DNA: TGTGCCAGCAGAGCGGACGGTTTCTACTACGAGCAGTACTTC; CDR3: CASRADGFYYEQYF
V: TRBV2; J: TRBJ1-1; D: TRBD1; size: .; DNA: TGTGCCAGCAGTCGGGACAGGGTCGTGAACACTGAAGCTTTCTTT; CDR3: CASSRDRVVNTEAFF
V: TRBV28; J: TRBJ2-2; D: TRBD2; size: .; DNA: TGTGCCAGCAGGGGACTAGCGGGAGGGCCGGACGGGGAGCTGTTTTTT; CDR3: CASRGLAGGPDGELFF
V: TRBV5-1; J: TRBJ1-1; D: .; size: few; DNA: TGCGCCAGCAGCTTGATAGGGGCAGGGTCCATGAACACTGAAGCTTTCTTT; CDR3: CASSLIGAGSMNTEAFF
V: TRBV29-1; J: TRBJ1-1; D: .; size: many; DNA: TGCAGCGTTGAATCACAGACAGGCCGTAACACTGAAGCTTTCTTT; CDR3: CSVESQTGRNTEAFF
V: TRBV5-1; J: TRBJ2-7; D: .; size: many; DNA: TGCGCCAGTGGCGAGAGGGGACCACCCTACGAGCAGTACTTC; CDR3: CASGERGPPYEQYF
V: TRBV15; J: TRBJ2-7; D: TRBD1; size: many; DNA: TGTGCCACCAGCCTCGGACAGGGTGACTACGAGCAGTACTTC; CDR3: CATSLGQGDYEQYF
V: TRBV11-2; J: TRBJ2-2; D: .; size: many; DNA: TGTGCCAGCAGACTACAGCCCGGGGAGCTGTTTTTT; CDR3: CASRLQPGELFF
V: TRBV3-1; J: TRBJ2-6; D: .; size: few; DNA: TGTGCCAGCAGCCCAGGGTACGGCTCTCACTCTGGGGCCAACGTCCTGACTTTC; CDR3: CASSPGYGSHSGANVLTF